This passage covers 8 T cell receptor beta chains from one sample sequenced in a study of T-cell memory formation after mild COVID-19. MiXCR was run by TCRdb on the 5' RACE reads, yielding one entry per CDR3 protein. The repertoire holds 400,000 to 500,000 distinct CDR3 sequences, with 24% as singletons. The sample taken for sequencing was PBMCs or a T cell subset sorted from them (not recorded which). These receptors were collected from an adult woman who had mild COVID-19 (a few samples of this study predate the infection). Cell type and time point are not known.

In this sample, this clonotype turned up a few times. The chain is built from TRBV19 and TRBJ1-5; the D gene is possibly TRBD1 (5 bases). Between the trimmed V and J ends, which lost 7 bases and 4 bases, there was a span of 20 bases. Germline V lookup: CDR1 LNHDA, CDR2 SQIVND (reference sequence). The CDR3 is 16 residues long. CDR3 protein: CASTPVWGVGNQPQHF. DNA of the CDR3: TGTGCCAGTACCCCCGTGTGGGGGGTCGGTAATCAGCCCCAGCATTTT.

The chain links TRBV7-9 to TRBJ2-2, with 7 bases matching TRBD2. The J segment lost 1 base and the V segment lost 0 bases, leaving 8 bases of the junction unmatched. Germline-derived CDR1 and CDR2 are SEHNR and FQNEAQ (reference sequence). The CDR3 totals 18 residues. CDR3: CASSLAGGPFLNTGELFF. CDR3 sequence (DNA): TGTGCCAGCAGCTTAGCGGGAGGGCCTTTCCTGAACACCGGGGAGCTGTTTTTT.

This clonotype showed up just a few times. The gene calls are TRBV12-3 or TRBV12-4 and TRBJ2-2; 10 bases are a match to TRBD2. This CDR3 is 16 amino acids long. Trimming removed 5 bases from V and 6 bases from J; junction bases left unmatched: 9. CDR3 nucleotide sequence: TGTGCCAGCAGTCTGCATAGCGGGGGGATGGCCGGGGAGCTGTTTTTT. Its protein is CASSLHSGGMAGELFF.

This chain uses TRBV14 with TRBJ2-1, with D unclear. The CDR3 has 15 residues. The germline V gene has CDR1 SGHDN and CDR2 FVKESK. Trimming removed 0 bases from V and 6 bases from J, with 12 bases in between. DNA for the CDR3: TGTGCCAGCAGCCAAGAGTGGGGATCTCCCAATGAGCAGTTCTTC. Translated, it gives CASSQEWGSPNEQFF.

The chain uses TRBV19 and TRBJ1-1; possible D gene TRBD1, 6 bases. This CDR3 is 12 amino acids long. V lost 5 bases to trimming and J lost 7 bases, with 11 bases between them. Germline-derived CDR1 and CDR2 are LNHDA and SQIVND (reference sequence). DNA of the CDR3: TGTGCCAGTAGTTGGGGGCAGGGTGAAGCTTTCTTT. This codes for CASSWGQGEAFF.

The sample holds a few counts of this clonotype. This chain connects TRBV5-1 to TRBJ2-2; no clear D. The V and J ends lost 1 base and 8 bases respectively, with 6 bases between them. The CDR3 contains 12 residues. Germline values: CDR1 SGHRS, CDR2 YFSETQ. CDR3 sequence reads: CASSLPAGELFF. In nucleotides, the CDR3 is TGCGCCAGCAGCTTGCCGGCTGGGGAGCTGTTTTTT.

This rearrangement joins TRBV6-2 or TRBV6-3 to TRBJ2-2; TRBD2 matches at 10 bases. CDR1 and CDR2 from the germline V gene are MNHEY and SVGEGT. The trim removed 8 bases at V and 1 base at J, leaving 1 base unmatched. The CDR3 runs to 14 residues. The CDR3 is CASERGGNTGELFF. The CDR3 DNA is TGTGCCAGCGAGCGGGGGGGGAACACCGGGGAGCTGTTTTTT.

Relative to its sample, this clonotype is medium-sized. This sequence joins TRBV20-1 and TRBJ2-1; D is perhaps TRBD2 (6 bases). The CDR3 contains 13 residues. V lost 6 bases, J lost 6 bases, and 15 bases lay in between. Germline loops: CDR1 DFQATT, CDR2 SNEGSKA (reference sequence). For the CDR3, the DNA is TGCAGTGCCCAAGGGCGGGAACCCAATGAGCAGTTCTTC. This codes for CSAQGREPNEQFF.